The 24 T cell receptor beta chains given below trace back to one sample, sequenced in a study of molecular identifiers for immune sequencing clone quantification listed by TCRdb under 2018. Library creation used PCR. These reads were obtained on an Illumina HiSeq 4000. TCRdb passed the public sequencing reads through fastp at Q25 and MiXCR, retaining productive beta sequences. All rows with the same CDR3 protein become a single entry with the most common DNA and genes. In all, the sample holds about 320,000 distinct CDR3 sequences, and 20% to 25% of those were seen once. The ten biggest clones cover roughly 0.8% of the sample. The specimen sequenced was naive CD8+ T cells from blood, with Jurkat cell RNA spiked in. The cell subset or site label corresponds to: FACS-sorted CD8+CD4-CCR7+CD45RA+ naive T cells. These receptors were collected from a human donor in good health. Some libraries in this study had Jurkat cell RNA spiked in.

This chain connects TRBV6-2 or TRBV6-3 to TRBJ1-1; possible D gene TRBD1, 6 bases. Trimming shortened V by 1 base and J by 1 base, and 7 bases separated the two germline ends. There are 14 residues in the CDR3. Germline V gives CDR1 MNHEY, CDR2 SVGEGT. The CDR3 here is CASSYWGQNTEAFF. CDR3 bases: TGTGCCAGCAGTTACTGGGGGCAGAACACTGAAGCTTTCTTT.

This clonotype showed up many times. V and J are TRBV28 and TRBJ2-7; 11 bases are a match to TRBD2. CDR1 and CDR2 from the germline V gene are MDHEN and SYDVKM. The CDR3 covers 13 residues. With V trimmed by 6 bases and J by 11 bases, 9 bases remained unmatched. The CDR3 DNA follows: TGTGCCAGCAGCCTAAGGGGACTAGCGGAAGAGTACTTC. Protein product: CASSLRGLAEEYF.

Many counts were recorded for this clonotype. CDR3 loop: CASSDTGVIVYEQYF. DNA of the CDR3: TGTGCCAGCAGTGACACAGGGGTCATAGTCTACGAGCAGTACTTC. This rearrangement joins TRBV2 to TRBJ2-7, with 7 positions matching TRBD1. CDR3 size: 15 residues. Germline assignment: CDR1 SNHLY and CDR2 FYNNEI. The ends lost 3 bases at V and 3 bases at J; junction bases unmatched: 8.

This clonotype was detected many times. The gene calls are TRBV20-1 and TRBJ2-1; possible D gene TRBD1, 5 bases. In germline, CDR1 is DFQATT, CDR2 SNEGSKA (reference sequence). V shed 3 bases and J shed 2 bases, with 14 bases lying between them. The CDR3 loop spans 15 amino acids. The CDR3 DNA follows: TGCAGTGCTAGGTGGGGCCGGGCTACCTACAATGAGCAGTTCTTC. It is translated as CSARWGRATYNEQFF.

This clonotype was recorded once. The junction shows a germline mismatch at one end, possibly a read error. The DNA of the CDR3 is TGTGCCAGTACCACCTTGACAGGGGGTAATGGCTACATCTTC. Amino acids: CASTTLTGGNGYIF. The V gene is TRBV19, the J gene TRBJ1-2; TRBD1 agrees at 9 bases. The CDR3 has 14 residues. Germline lookup yields CDR1 LNHDA and CDR2 SQIVND (reference sequence).

Many counts were recorded for this clonotype. V gene TRBV5-4 combines with J gene TRBJ2-2; 8 bases align to TRBD1. Germline lookup yields CDR1 SGHNT and CDR2 YYREEE (reference sequence). The CDR3 spans 14 residues. With 0 bases clipped from V and 6 bases from J, the junction kept 1 base outside the gene matches. This CDR3 reads CASSLADRAGELFF. CDR3 DNA: TGTGCCAGCAGCTTGGCGGACAGGGCCGGGGAGCTGTTTTTT.

The V and J genes are TRBV20-1 and TRBJ2-3, with 7 bases that match TRBD1. The junction had 12 bases not matched to a gene; V was cut back by 5 bases and J by 1 base. The CDR3 consists of 16 residues. The germline V gene encodes CDR1 DFQATT and CDR2 SNEGSKA (reference sequence). The chain's CDR3 is CSAFFRQGRGTDTQYF. In nucleotides, the CDR3 is TGCAGTGCTTTCTTCCGACAGGGTAGGGGCACAGATACGCAGTATTTT.

With regard to this clonotype: Because the CDR3 is missing its conserved closing phenylalanine or tryptophan, this is likely a read error. The limits of the CDR3 on the DNA are not certain, so only TCRdb's listed CDR3 is given. J is TRBJ2-7 and V is TRBV21-1. TRBV21-1 is annotated as a pseudogene. The length of the CDR3 is 11 amino acids, counting both ends. Here the CDR3 reads CASSKTVEQYC.

The chain recombines TRBV7-9 with TRBJ2-4; D is possibly TRBD1 (5 bases). CDR1 is SEHNR, CDR2 FQNEAQ, per germline (reference sequence). Deletions cut 4 bases from V and 7 bases from J, with 17 bases between. The CDR3 runs 15 residues. The CDR3, as DNA: TGTGCCAGCAGCTCAGCTTGGGCAGGGCACAACATTCAGTACTTC. This sequence encodes CASSSAWAGHNIQYF.

The V call is TRBV10-3, the J call TRBJ2-3; maybe TRBD2 (5 bases). Trimming shortened V by 2 bases and J by 6 bases, and 12 bases separated the two germline ends. The CDR3 has 14 residues. Germline CDR1 is ENHRY and CDR2 is SYGVKD. The CDR3 is CAISERGPPDTQYF. DNA for the CDR3: TGTGCCATCAGTGAGCGAGGGCCCCCCGATACGCAGTATTTT.

This clonotype came up many times. CDR3 sequence: CASSPGHEGSYEQYF. The DNA for the CDR3 is TGTGCCAGCAGTCCGGGACACGAAGGTTCCTACGAGCAGTACTTC. The chain recombines TRBV28 with TRBJ2-7; D is perhaps TRBD1 (6 bases). From germline, CDR1 is MDHEN and CDR2 SYDVKM. V was cut by 5 bases and J by 1 base, with 15 bases left in between. The CDR3 spans 15 residues. The variable domain in full, completed from reference TRBV28 and TRBJ2-7, reads DVKVTQSSRYLVKRTGEKVFLECVQDMDHENMFWYRQDPGLGLRLIYFSYDVKMKEKGDIPEGYSVSREKKERFSLILESASTNQTSMYLCASSPGHEGSYEQYFGPGTRLTVT.

Notes on this clonotype: A clone one base away is much larger, so this may be a read error. This chain links TRBV19 with TRBJ1-5; 8 bases fit TRBD1. Unmatched junction bases numbered 8, after V lost 5 bases and J lost 2 bases. Germline V gene lookup returns CDR1 LNHDA and CDR2 SQIVND (reference sequence). The CDR3 consists of 16 residues. The CDR3 is CASSVAPDRGNQPQHF. CDR3 nucleotides: TGTGCCAGTAGTGTAGCACCGGACAGGGGCAATCAGCCCCAGCATTTT.

As regards this clonotype: With a much larger clone just one base away, this may be a read error. The chain has TRBV5-5 and TRBJ1-1; D not resolved. This CDR3 comprises 15 residues. CDR1 is SGHKS and CDR2 is YYEKEE in the germline V gene (reference sequence). Here the CDR3 DNA reads TGTGCCAGCGGCTTCCCGAGAGCCTCGAACACTGAAGCTTTCTTT. It specifies CASGFPRASNTEAFF.

J is TRBJ1-4 and V is TRBV4-3; TRBD1 matches 10 bases. The J segment lost 8 bases and the V segment lost 4 bases, leaving 7 bases of the junction unmatched. The CDR3 length is 15 residues. CDR1 LGHNA and CDR2 YSLEER come from the germline V gene. Written as DNA, the CDR3 is TGCGCCAGCAGCCGAGGGACAGGGGTAGACGAAAAACTGTTTTTT. Its translation is CASSRGTGVDEKLFF.

At least ten counts were recorded for this clonotype. The genes are TRBV6-1 and TRBJ2-7; no firm D call. V dropped 2 bases and J dropped 5 bases, with 16 bases sitting between them. This CDR3 comprises 15 residues. The germline CDR1 and CDR2 sequences are MNHNS and SASEGT. The CDR3 is CASSEIDAWGDEQYF. The CDR3 DNA follows: TGTGCCAGCAGTGAAATCGACGCCTGGGGTGACGAGCAGTACTTC.

This clonotype was seen many times. The genes are TRBV29-1 and TRBJ2-3; 9 nucleotides agree with TRBD2. The CDR3 runs 16 residues. CDR1 and CDR2 from the germline V gene are SQVTM and ANQGSEA. The J segment lost 3 bases and the V segment lost 7 bases, leaving 14 bases of the junction unmatched. The CDR3 nucleotides read TGCAGCGCTGAGGCCAGTTTTAGCGGGAGAACAGATACGCAGTATTTT. Translation gives CSAEASFSGRTDTQYF.

This clonotype was seen at least ten times. This rearrangement joins TRBV24-1 to TRBJ2-3; unclear D gene. The length of the CDR3 is 13 residues. Between the trimmed V and J ends, which lost 2 bases and 5 bases, there was a span of 7 bases. Germline CDR1 is KGHDR and CDR2 is SFDVKD. CDR3 sequence: CATSDSKLDTQYF. CDR3 bases: TGTGCCACCAGTGATTCCAAGTTAGATACGCAGTATTTT.

In the case of this clonotype: This may be a read error: a much more frequent sequence differs by one nucleotide. Likely a read error: the CDR3 ends without its conserved phenylalanine or tryptophan. This sequence joins TRBV9 and TRBJ2-2; 9 bases align to TRBD2. The CDR3 spans 16 residues. CDR1 and CDR2 (germline): SGDLS, YYNGEE. The V segment lost 3 bases and the J segment 1 base; nucleotides outside the gene matches: 4. CDR3 sequence reads: CASSALTSGNTGELFS. In nucleotides, the CDR3 is TGTGCCAGCAGCGCTTTGACTAGCGGGAACACCGGGGAGCTGTTTTCT.

The CDR3 DNA follows: TGTGCCAGCAGCCCCTTGTCGGGGGAAGCTTTCTTT. Its protein is CASSPLSGEAFF. The genes are TRBV7-7 and TRBJ1-1, with unresolved D. The CDR3 loop spans 12 amino acids. Trimming removed 5 bases at V and 8 bases at J, with 12 bases between. Germline loops: CDR1 SSHAT, CDR2 FNYEAQ (reference sequence).

This clonotype was seen ten or more times. The rearrangement joins TRBV20-1 to TRBJ2-3; 9 nucleotides match TRBD2. Germline CDR1 DFQATT, CDR2 SNEGSKA (reference sequence). The CDR3 loop spans 16 amino acids. V shed 3 bases and J 2 bases; nucleotides not matched to a gene: 9. This chain's CDR3 is CSARREVAGATDTQYF. The CDR3 DNA reads TGCAGTGCTAGGAGAGAGGTAGCGGGAGCCACAGATACGCAGTATTTT.

This clonotype was recorded at least ten times. The J gene is TRBJ2-7, the V gene TRBV3-1, with D unclear. V lost 2 bases and J 3 bases, leaving 8 bases between the germline ends. Germline-derived CDR1 and CDR2 are LGHDT and YNNKEL (reference sequence). The CDR3 loop spans 13 amino acids. The CDR3 sequence is CASSQFRNYEQYF. In nucleotides, the CDR3 is TGTGCCAGCAGCCAATTTCGAAACTACGAGCAGTACTTC.

This clonotype was seen many times. The V gene is TRBV12-3 or TRBV12-4, the J gene TRBJ2-5, with 9 bases fitting TRBD2. The CDR3 sequence is 14 residues long. Losses at the gene ends were 6 bases for V and 1 base for J; bases not matched to a gene: 3. CDR3 sequence reads: CASSHSGSQETQYF. The DNA for the CDR3 is TGTGCCAGCAGCCATAGCGGGAGCCAAGAGACCCAGTACTTC.

CDR3 loop: CASSFLATQHYEQYF. CDR3 coding DNA: TGTGCCAGCAGTTTTCTAGCGACCCAACACTACGAGCAGTACTTC. J is TRBJ2-7 and V is TRBV27, with D maybe TRBD2 (6 bases). The CDR3 covers 15 residues. The V and J ends lost 3 bases and 3 bases respectively, with 15 bases between them. Per germline, CDR1 MNHEY and CDR2 SMNVEV (reference sequence).

About this clonotype itself: Given a much more abundant clone one base away, this may be a read error. The CDR3 DNA reads TGTGCCTGCAGCTTCCCAGGGGACACTGAAGCTTTCTTT. This sequence encodes CACSFPGDTEAFF. The chain recombines TRBV7-9 with TRBJ1-1; tentatively, D is TRBD1 (6 bases). Germline CDR1 and CDR2: SEHNR and FQNEAQ (reference sequence). This CDR3 is built from 13 residues.